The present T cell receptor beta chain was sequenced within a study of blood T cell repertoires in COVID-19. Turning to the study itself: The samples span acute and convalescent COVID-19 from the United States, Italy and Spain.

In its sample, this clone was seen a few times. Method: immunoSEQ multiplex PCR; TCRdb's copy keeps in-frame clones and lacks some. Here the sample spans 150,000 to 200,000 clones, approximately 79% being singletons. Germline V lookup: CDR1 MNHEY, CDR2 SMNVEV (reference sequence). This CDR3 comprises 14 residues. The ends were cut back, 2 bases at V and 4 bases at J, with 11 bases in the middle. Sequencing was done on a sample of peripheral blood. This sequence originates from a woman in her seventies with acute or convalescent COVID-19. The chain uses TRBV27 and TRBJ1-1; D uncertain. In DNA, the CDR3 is TGTGCCAGCAGTTTAGACGGGGTGGGCACTGAAGCTTTCTTT. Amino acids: CASSLDGVGTEAFF.